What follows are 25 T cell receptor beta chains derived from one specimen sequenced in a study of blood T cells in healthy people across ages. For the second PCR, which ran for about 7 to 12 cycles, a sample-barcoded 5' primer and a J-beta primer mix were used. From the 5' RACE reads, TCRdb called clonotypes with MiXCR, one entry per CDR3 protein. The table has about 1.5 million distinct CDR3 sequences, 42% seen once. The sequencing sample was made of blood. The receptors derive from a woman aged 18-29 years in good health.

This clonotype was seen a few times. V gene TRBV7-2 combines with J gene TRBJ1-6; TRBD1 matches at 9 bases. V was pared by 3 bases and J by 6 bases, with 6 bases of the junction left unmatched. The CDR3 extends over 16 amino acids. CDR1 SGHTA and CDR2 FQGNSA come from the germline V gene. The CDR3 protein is CASSLGQGKINSPLHF. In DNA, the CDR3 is TGTGCCAGCAGCTTGGGACAGGGAAAGATTAATTCACCCCTCCACTTT.

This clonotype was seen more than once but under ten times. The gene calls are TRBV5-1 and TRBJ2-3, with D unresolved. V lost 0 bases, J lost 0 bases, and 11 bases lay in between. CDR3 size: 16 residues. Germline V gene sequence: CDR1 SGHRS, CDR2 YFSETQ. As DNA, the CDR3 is TGCGCCAGCAGCTTGGCACTTTTCTCTAGCACAGATACGCAGTATTTT. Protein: CASSLALFSSTDTQYF.

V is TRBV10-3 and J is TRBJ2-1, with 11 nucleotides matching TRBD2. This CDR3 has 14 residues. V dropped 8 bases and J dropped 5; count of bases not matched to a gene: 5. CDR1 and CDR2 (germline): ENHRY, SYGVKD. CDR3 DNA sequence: TGTGCCATCTCGACTAGCGGGGTCAACAATGAGCAGTTCTTC. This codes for CAISTSGVNNEQFF.

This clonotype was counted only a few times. CDR3 protein: CSAWDRGRDEKLFF. The CDR3 coding sequence is TGCAGTGCTTGGGACAGGGGGCGCGATGAAAAACTGTTTTTT. The chain uses TRBV20-1 and TRBJ1-4; 12 nucleotides agree with TRBD1. After removal of 5 bases from V and 6 bases from J, the junction contained 4 bases not matched to a gene. Germline loops: CDR1 DFQATT, CDR2 SNEGSKA (reference sequence). The CDR3 sequence is 14 residues long.

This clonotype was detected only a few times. The CDR3 DNA reads as TGCAGTGCTAGAGATCTCCCCAGGGGGGACCACAATGAGCAGTTCTTC. Amino acid sequence: CSARDLPRGDHNEQFF. The rearrangement links TRBV20-1 to TRBJ2-1; perhaps TRBD1 as D (7 bases). CDR3 length: 16 residues. Per germline, CDR1 DFQATT and CDR2 SNEGSKA (reference sequence). V gave up 0 bases and J gave up 5 bases, with 17 bases separating them.

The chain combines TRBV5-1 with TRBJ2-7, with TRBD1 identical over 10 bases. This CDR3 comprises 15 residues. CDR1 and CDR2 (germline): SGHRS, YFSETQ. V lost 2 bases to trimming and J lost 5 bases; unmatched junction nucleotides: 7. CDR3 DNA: TGCGCCAGCAGCTTCAGCCGACAGGGGGCCCACGAGCAGTACTTC. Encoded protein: CASSFSRQGAHEQYF.

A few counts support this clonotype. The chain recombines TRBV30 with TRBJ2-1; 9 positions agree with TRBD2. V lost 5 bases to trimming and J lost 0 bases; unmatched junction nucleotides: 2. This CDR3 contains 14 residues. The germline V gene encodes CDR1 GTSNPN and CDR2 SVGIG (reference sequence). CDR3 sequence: CAWHSGSSYNEQFF. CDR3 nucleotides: TGTGCCTGGCATAGCGGGAGCTCCTACAATGAGCAGTTCTTC.

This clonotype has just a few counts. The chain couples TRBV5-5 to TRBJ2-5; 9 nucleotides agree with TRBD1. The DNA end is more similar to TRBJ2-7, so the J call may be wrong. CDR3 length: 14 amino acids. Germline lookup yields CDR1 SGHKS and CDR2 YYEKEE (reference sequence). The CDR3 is CASSLHRGQDEQYF. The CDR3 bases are TGTGCCAGCAGCCTCCACAGGGGGCAAGACGAGCAGTACTTC.

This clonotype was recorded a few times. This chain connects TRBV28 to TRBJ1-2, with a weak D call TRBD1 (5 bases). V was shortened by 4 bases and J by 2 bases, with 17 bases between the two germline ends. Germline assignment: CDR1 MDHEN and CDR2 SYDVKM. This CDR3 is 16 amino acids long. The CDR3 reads CASSSSRDGRNYGYTF. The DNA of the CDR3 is TGTGCCAGCAGTTCGTCCCGGGACGGCCGAAACTATGGCTACACCTTC.

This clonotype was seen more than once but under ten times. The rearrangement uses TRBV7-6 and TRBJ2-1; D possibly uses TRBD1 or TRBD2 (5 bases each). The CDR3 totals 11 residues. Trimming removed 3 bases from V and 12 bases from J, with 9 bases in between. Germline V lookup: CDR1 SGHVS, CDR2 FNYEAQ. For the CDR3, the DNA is TGTGCCAGCAGCTTGGGGGTAGTGCAGTTCTTC. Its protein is CASSLGVVQFF.

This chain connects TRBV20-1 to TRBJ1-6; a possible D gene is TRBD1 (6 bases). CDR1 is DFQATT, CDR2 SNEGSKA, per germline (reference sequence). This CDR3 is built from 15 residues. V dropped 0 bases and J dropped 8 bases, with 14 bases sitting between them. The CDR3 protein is CSARDPWGADSPLHF. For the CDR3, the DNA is TGCAGTGCTAGAGACCCTTGGGGGGCCGATTCACCCCTCCACTTT.

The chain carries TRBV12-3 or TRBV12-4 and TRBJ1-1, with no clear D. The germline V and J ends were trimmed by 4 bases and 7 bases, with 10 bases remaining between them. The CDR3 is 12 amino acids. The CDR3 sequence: CASSSDGGEAFF. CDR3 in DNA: TGTGCCAGCAGTTCGGACGGCGGTGAAGCTTTCTTT.

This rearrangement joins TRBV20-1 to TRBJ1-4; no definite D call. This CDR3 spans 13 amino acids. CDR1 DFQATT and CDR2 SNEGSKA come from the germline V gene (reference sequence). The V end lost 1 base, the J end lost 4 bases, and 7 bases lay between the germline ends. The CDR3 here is CSARVVDNEKLFF. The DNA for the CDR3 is TGCAGTGCTAGAGTGGTAGATAATGAAAAACTGTTTTTT.

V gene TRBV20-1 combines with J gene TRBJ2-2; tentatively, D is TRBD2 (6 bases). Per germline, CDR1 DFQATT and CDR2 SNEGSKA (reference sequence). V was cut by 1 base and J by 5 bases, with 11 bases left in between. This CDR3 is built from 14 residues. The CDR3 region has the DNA TGCAGTGCTAGAGTCGGGAGTGAGACCGGGGAGCTGTTTTTT. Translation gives CSARVGSETGELFF.

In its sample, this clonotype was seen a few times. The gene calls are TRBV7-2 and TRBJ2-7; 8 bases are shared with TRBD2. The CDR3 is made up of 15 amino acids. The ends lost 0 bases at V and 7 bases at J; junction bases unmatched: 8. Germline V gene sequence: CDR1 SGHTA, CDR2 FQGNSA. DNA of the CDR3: TGTGCCAGCAGCTTAGCTAGCGGGAAGGCTTGGGAGCAGTACTTC. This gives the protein CASSLASGKAWEQYF.

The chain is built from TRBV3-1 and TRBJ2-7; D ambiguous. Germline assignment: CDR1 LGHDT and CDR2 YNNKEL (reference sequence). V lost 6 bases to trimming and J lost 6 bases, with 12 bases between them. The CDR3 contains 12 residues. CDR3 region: CASSLGEAEQYF. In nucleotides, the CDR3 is TGTGCCAGCAGTCTCGGTGAGGCCGAGCAGTACTTC.

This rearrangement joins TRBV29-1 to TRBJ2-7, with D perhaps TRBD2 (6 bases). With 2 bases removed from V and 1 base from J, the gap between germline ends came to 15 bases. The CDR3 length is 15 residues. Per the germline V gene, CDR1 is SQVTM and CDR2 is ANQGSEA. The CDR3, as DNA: TGCAGCGTTGAAAGGCTTAGCGGCAATTCCTACGAGCAGTACTTC. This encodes CSVERLSGNSYEQYF.

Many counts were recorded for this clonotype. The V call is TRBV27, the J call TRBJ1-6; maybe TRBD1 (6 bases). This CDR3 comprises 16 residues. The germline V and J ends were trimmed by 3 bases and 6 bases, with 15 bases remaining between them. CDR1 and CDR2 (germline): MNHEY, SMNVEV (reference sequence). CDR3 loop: CASSFTPRGGNSPLHF. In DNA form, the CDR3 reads TGTGCCAGCAGTTTTACCCCCAGGGGAGGTAATTCACCCCTCCACTTT.

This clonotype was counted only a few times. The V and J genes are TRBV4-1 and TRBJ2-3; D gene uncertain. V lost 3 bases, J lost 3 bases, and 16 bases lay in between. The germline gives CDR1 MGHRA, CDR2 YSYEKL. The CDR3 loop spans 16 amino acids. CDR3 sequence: CASSQAMGFSTDTQYF. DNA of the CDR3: TGCGCCAGCAGCCAGGCAATGGGGTTTAGTACAGATACGCAGTATTTT.

The CDR3 nucleotides are TGTGCCAGCAGTCAACCCGGGACAGGGGGCTTGCGTAACTATGGCTACACCTTC. Protein product: CASSQPGTGGLRNYGYTF. The chain joins TRBV7-3 to TRBJ1-2, with 12 bases aligning to TRBD1. Germline trimming cut 6 bases from V and 1 base from J; bases unmatched to any gene: 12. Germline CDR1 reads SGHTA; CDR2 reads FQGTGA. This CDR3 region has 18 residues. The full variable domain, completed using reference TRBV7-3 and TRBJ1-2, is GAGVSQTPSNKVTEKGKYVELRCDPISGHTALYWYRQSLGQGPEFLIYFQGTGAADDSGLPNDRFFAVRPEGSVSTLKIQRTERGDSAVYLCASSQPGTGGLRNYGYTFGSGTRLTVV.

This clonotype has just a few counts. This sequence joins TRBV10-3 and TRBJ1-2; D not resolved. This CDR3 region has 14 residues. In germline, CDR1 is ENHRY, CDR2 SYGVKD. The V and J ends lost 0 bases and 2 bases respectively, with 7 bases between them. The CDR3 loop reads CAISESQQNYGYTF. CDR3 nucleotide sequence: TGTGCCATCAGTGAGTCCCAGCAAAACTATGGCTACACCTTC.

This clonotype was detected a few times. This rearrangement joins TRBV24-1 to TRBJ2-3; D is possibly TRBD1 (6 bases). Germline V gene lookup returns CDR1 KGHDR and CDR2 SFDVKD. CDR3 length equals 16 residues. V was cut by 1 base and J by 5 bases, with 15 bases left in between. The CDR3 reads CATSDLPQGRVDTQYF. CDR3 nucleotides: TGTGCCACCAGTGATTTACCCCAGGGGCGCGTAGATACGCAGTATTTT.

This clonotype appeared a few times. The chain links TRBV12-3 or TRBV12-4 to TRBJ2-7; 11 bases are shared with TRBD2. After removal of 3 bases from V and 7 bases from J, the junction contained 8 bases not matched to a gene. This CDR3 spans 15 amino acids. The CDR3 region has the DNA TGTGCCAGCAGTTTGCGGACTAGCGGGTACAATGAGCAGTACTTC. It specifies CASSLRTSGYNEQYF.

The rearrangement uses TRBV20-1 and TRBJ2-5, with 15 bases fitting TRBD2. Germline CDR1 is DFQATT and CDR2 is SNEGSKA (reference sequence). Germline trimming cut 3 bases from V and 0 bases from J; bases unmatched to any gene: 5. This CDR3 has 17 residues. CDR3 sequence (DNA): TGCAGTGCTAGGCGGGGACTAGCGGGGGGTAACCAAGAGACCCAGTACTTC. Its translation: CSARRGLAGGNQETQYF.

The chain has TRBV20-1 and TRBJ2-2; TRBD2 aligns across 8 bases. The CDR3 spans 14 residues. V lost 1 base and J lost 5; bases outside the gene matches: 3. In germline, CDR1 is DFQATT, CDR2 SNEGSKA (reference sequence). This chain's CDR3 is CSARVVAGTGELFF. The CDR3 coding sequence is TGCAGTGCTAGAGTGGTAGCGGGAACCGGGGAGCTGTTTTTT.